The entry below describes one T cell receptor (beta chain). CDR3 size: 17 residues. V lost 4 bases and J lost 3; bases outside the gene matches: 10. The germline gives CDR1 MGHRA, CDR2 YSYEKL. The authors' processing: Nucleated cell counts were estimated from reference gene primer amplification. Sequencing used immunoSEQ multiplex PCR; TCRdb keeps in-frame clones, though not all of them. The DNA was the basis for D and trimming; V, J and clone size are from that table. The profile shows 300,000 or so clones, about nine tenths of them singletons. The data belong to a study of blood T cell repertoires in COVID-19. As for the study in general: Spain, Italy and the United States supplied samples that represented acute and convalescent COVID-19. Sample material is recorded as cDNA or gDNA derived from T cells, B-cell-depleted T cells, or PBMCs.

This receptor was obtained from a woman in her thirties or forties who had recovered from COVID-19. The chain links TRBV4-1 to TRBJ2-3, with 10 bases that match TRBD2. The sample was peripheral blood. The CDR3 loop is CASSRGVAGGRTDTQYF. The CDR3 DNA follows: TGCGCCAGCAGCCGAGGGGTAGCGGGGGGAAGAACAGATACGCAGTATTTT.